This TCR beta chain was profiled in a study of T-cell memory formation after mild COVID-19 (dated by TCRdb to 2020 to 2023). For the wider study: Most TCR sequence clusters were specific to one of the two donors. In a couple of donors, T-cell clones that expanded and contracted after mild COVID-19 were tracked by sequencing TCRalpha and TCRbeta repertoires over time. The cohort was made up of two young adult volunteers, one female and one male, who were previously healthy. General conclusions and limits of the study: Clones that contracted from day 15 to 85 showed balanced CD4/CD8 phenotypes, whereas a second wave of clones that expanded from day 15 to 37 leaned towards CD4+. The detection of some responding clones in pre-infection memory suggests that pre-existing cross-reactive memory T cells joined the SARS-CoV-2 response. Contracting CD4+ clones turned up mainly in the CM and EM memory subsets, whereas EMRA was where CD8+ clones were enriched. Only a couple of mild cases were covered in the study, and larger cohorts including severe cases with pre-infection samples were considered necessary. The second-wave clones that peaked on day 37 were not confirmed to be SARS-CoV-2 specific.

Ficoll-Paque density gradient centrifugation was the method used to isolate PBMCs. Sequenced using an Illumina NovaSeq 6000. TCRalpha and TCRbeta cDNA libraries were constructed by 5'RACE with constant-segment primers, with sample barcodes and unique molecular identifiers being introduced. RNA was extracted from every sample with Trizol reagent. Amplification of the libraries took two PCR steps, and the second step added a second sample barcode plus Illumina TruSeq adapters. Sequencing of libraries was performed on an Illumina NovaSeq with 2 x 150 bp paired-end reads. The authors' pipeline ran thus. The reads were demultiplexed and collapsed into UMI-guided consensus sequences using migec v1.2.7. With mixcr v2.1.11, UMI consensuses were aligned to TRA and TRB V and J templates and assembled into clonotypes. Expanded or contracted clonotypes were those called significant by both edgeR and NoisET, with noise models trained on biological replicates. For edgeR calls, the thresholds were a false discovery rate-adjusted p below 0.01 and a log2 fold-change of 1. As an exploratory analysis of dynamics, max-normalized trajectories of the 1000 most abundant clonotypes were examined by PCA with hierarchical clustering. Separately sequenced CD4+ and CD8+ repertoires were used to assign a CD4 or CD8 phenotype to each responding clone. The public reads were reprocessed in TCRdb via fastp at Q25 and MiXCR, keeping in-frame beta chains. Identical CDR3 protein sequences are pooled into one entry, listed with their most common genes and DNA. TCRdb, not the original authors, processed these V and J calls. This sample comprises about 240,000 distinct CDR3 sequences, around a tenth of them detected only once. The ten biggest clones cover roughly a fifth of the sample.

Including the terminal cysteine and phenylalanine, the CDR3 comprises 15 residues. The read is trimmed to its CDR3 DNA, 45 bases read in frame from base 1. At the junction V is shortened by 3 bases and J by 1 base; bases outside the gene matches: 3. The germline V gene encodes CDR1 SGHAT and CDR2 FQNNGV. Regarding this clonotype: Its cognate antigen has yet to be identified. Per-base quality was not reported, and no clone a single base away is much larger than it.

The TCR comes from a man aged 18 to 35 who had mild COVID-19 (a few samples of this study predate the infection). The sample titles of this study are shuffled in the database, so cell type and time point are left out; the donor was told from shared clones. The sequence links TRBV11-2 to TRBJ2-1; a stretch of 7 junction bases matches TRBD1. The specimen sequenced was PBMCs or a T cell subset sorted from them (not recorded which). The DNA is TGTGCCAGCAGCTTCAACAGGGGATCCTACAATGAGCAGTTCTTC. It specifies CASSFNRGSYNEQFF.